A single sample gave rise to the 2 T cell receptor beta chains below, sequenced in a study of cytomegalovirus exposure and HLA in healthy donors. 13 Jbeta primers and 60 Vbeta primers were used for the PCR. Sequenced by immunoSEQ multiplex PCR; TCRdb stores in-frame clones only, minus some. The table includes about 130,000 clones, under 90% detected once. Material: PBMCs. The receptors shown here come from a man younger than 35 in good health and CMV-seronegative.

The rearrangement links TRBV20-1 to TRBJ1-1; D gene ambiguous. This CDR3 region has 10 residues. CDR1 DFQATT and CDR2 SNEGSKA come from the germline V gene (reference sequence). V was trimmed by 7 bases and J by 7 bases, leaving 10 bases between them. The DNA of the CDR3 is TGCAGTGTACGGGTAGGTGAAGCTTTCTTT. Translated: CSVRVGEAFF.

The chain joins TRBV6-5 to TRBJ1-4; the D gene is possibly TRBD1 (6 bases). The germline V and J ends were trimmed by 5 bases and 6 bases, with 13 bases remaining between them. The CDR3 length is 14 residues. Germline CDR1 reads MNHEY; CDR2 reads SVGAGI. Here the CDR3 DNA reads TGTGCCAGCAGTCAGGACAGAGGGGATGAAAAACTGTTTTTT. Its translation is CASSQDRGDEKLFF.